The sequence of this T cell receptor (beta chain) was determined in a study of T cell changes during pregnancy in multiple sclerosis. The CDR3 is 17 amino acids. Trimming removed 3 bases from V and 4 bases from J; junction bases left unmatched: 9. CDR1 is SGHRS and CDR2 is YFSETQ in the germline V gene. Repertoires were generated with immunoSEQ multiplex PCR, while TCRdb's copy carries only in-frame clones and drops some. This table holds under 80,000 clones, approximately 92% found once. This sample comprised peripheral blood, obtained after pregnancy. The sequence was obtained from a female donor in good health, enrolled as a control in a pregnancy study. V gene TRBV5-1 combines with J gene TRBJ2-2, with 10 bases lining up with TRBD2. DNA for the CDR3: TGCGCCAGCAGCTCCCTCAAACTAGCGGGGCGCACCGGGGAGCTGTTTTTT. Translated, it gives CASSSLKLAGRTGELFF. Full variable domain (outside the CDR3, taken from reference TRBV5-1 and TRBJ2-2): KAGVTQTPRYLIKTRGQQVTLSCSPISGHRSVSWYQQTPGQGLQFLFEYFSETQRNKGNFPGRFSGRQFSNSRSEMNVSTLELGDSALYLCASSSLKLAGRTGELFFGEGSRLTVL.